The next 14 T cell receptor beta chains were all read from a single sample in a study of response to subunit inactivated influenza vaccine. Each CDR3 protein is one row after TCRdb ran MiXCR on the RT-PCR reads. The sample has over 150,000 distinct CDR3 sequences, 7.5% to 10% seen once. The source material was non-naive T cells sorted from PBMCs, sampled on the day of vaccination. These receptors all come from a man aged 50 to 60 who received an inactivated influenza vaccine.

This clonotype was recorded a few times. The genes are TRBV6-2 or TRBV6-3 and TRBJ2-3; D gene uncertain. Germline-derived CDR1 and CDR2 are MNHEY and SVGEGT. The CDR3 runs 17 residues. V lost 0 bases to trimming and J lost 4 bases, with 17 bases between them. The CDR3 protein is CASSYSAHQISPDTQYF. Written as DNA, the CDR3 is TGTGCCAGCAGTTACTCCGCCCATCAAATCTCCCCAGATACGCAGTATTTT.

The genes are TRBV20-1 and TRBJ1-6; 9 bases line up with TRBD1. The CDR3 is 17 amino acids. Germline CDR1 DFQATT, CDR2 SNEGSKA (reference sequence). Trimming cost V 5 bases and J 10 bases; bases outside gene matches: 18. CDR3 protein: CSAETRFPGQGSSPLHF. For the CDR3, the DNA is TGCAGTGCTGAGACCCGGTTCCCGGGACAGGGATCGTCACCCCTCCACTTT.

This clonotype has just a few counts. The V and J genes are TRBV28 and TRBJ2-7; the match to TRBD1 covers 9 bases. CDR1 MDHEN and CDR2 SYDVKM come from the germline V gene. CDR3 length equals 14 residues. Trimming cost V 5 bases and J 6 bases; bases outside gene matches: 8. The chain's CDR3 is CASSEPGQGTEQYF. The CDR3 DNA reads as TGTGCCAGCAGTGAACCGGGACAGGGCACCGAGCAGTACTTC.

This sequence joins TRBV20-1 and TRBJ2-1; possible D gene TRBD1, 5 bases. The CDR3 runs to 12 residues. Germline CDR1 reads DFQATT; CDR2 reads SNEGSKA (reference sequence). Trimming cost V 6 bases and J 5 bases, with 11 bases left between them. Here the CDR3 DNA reads TGCAGTGCCACACAGGAGAACAATGAGCAGTTCTTC. Protein sequence: CSATQENNEQFF.

This chain uses TRBV18 with TRBJ2-7; D possibly matches TRBD1 or TRBD2 (5 bases each). V was shortened by 1 base and J by 7 bases, with 20 bases between the two germline ends. CDR3 length: 16 residues. Germline CDR1 KGHSH, CDR2 LQKENI. CDR3 sequence: CASSPLVGEQLGEQYF. In DNA form, the CDR3 reads TGTGCCAGCTCACCACTTGTGGGGGAACAGCTAGGGGAGCAGTACTTC.

This rearrangement joins TRBV4-2 to TRBJ2-4; D perhaps matches TRBD1 (5 bases). CDR3 length equals 16 residues. Trimming pared 1 base from V and 8 bases from J, leaving 18 bases between. Germline V gene sequence: CDR1 LGHNA, CDR2 YNFKEQ. DNA for the CDR3: TGTGCCAGCAGCCAAGCCCAGACAGATCCCCGACACATTCAGTACTTC. This sequence encodes CASSQAQTDPRHIQYF.

This clonotype appeared a few times. CDR3 amino acids: CASSYSESSGNTIYF. The CDR3 DNA follows: TGTGCCAGCAGTTACTCGGAGAGCTCTGGAAACACCATATATTTT. The chain couples TRBV6-5 to TRBJ1-3; no clear D. Germline V gene lookup returns CDR1 MNHEY and CDR2 SVGAGI. CDR3 size: 15 residues. V lost 0 bases and J lost 0, with 6 bases in between.

In this sample, this clonotype turned up a few times. V and J are TRBV6-1 and TRBJ2-2; D unresolved. Trimming took off 5 bases at V and 4 bases at J, with 14 bases between the two ends. This CDR3 spans 15 amino acids. Germline V gives CDR1 MNHNS, CDR2 SASEGT. Here the CDR3 DNA reads TGTGCCAGCAGTCGAGCTCGCGATGGCACCGGGGAGCTGTTTTTT. Translated, it gives CASSRARDGTGELFF.

This clonotype was observed many times. V usage is TRBV7-9 and J usage is TRBJ2-5; D unresolved. The CDR3 contains 14 residues. Germline assignment: CDR1 SEHNR and CDR2 FQNEAQ (reference sequence). The V gene lost 1 base and the J gene lost 2 bases, with 8 bases spanning the gap. CDR3 amino acids: CASSLGPNQETQYF. The CDR3, as DNA: TGTGCCAGCAGCTTAGGTCCAAATCAAGAGACCCAGTACTTC.

This rearrangement joins TRBV5-5 to TRBJ1-3; unclear D gene. The CDR3 loop spans 15 amino acids. CDR1 and CDR2 from the germline V gene are SGHKS and YYEKEE (reference sequence). Trimming pared 2 bases from V and 4 bases from J, leaving 13 bases between. CDR3 in amino acids: CASSFMEGRGNTIYF. The CDR3, as DNA: TGTGCCAGCAGCTTTATGGAGGGTAGGGGAAACACCATATATTTT.

A few counts support this clonotype. The chain joins TRBV11-3 to TRBJ2-3; D is uncertain. Germline assignment: CDR1 SGHNT and CDR2 YENEEA. The CDR3 sequence is 13 residues long. The ends were cut back, 5 bases at V and 3 bases at J, with 9 bases in the middle. The CDR3 sequence is CASSTATTDTQYF. The CDR3 DNA is TGTGCCAGCAGCACCGCAACGACAGATACGCAGTATTTT.

This clonotype came up many times. V and J are TRBV7-2 and TRBJ1-3, with D unresolved. V was clipped by 4 bases and J by 7 bases, with 8 bases between them. The CDR3 runs 12 residues. Germline CDR1 SGHTA, CDR2 FQGNSA. CDR3 nucleotide sequence: TGTGCCAGCAGCTCCGATCGGAACACCATATATTTT. It is translated as CASSSDRNTIYF.

This clonotype was seen at least ten times. The V call is TRBV12-3 or TRBV12-4, the J call TRBJ1-6, with D tentatively TRBD1 (5 bases). V lost 5 bases and J lost 9, with 8 bases in between. The CDR3 has 12 amino acids. CDR3 in DNA: TGTGCCAGCAGTCCAGGGTTTTCACCCCTCCACTTT. Its translation: CASSPGFSPLHF.

This clonotype has more than one count but fewer than ten. The rearrangement joins TRBV7-2 to TRBJ1-5; D call uncertain. CDR3 size: 14 residues. V was clipped by 1 base and J by 7 bases, with 11 bases between them. The germline CDR1 and CDR2 sequences are SGHTA and FQGNSA. CDR3 nucleotide sequence: TGTGCCAGCAGCTTAGAATCTGGGCGGCAGCCCCAGCATTTT. Protein product: CASSLESGRQPQHF.